Listed below are T cell receptor beta chains from one sample, sequenced in a study of blood T cell repertoires in COVID-19. Generated by immunoSEQ multiplex PCR, the TCRdb table keeps only in-frame clones and is missing some. This table holds tens of thousands of clones, around 87% found once. The sample comprised peripheral blood. Receptors originate from a human donor in a cohort sampled during active COVID-19. CDR3s include the opening cysteine and the closing phenylalanine or tryptophan. D genes are given only for firm matches. The size of a clone is reported for some rows only, either as once, few or many, or as a class for expanded clones.

j_call | d_call | clone_size | v_call | cdr3_aa | cdr3_nt
TRBJ1-4 | TRBD1 | . | TRBV11-2 | CASTPGQGVGKLFF | TGTGCCAGCACCCCCGGGCAGGGGGTGGGAAAACTGTTTTTT
TRBJ1-5 | TRBD1 | few | TRBV2 | CASSVGQADQPQHF | TGTGCCAGCAGTGTCGGACAGGCTGATCAGCCCCAGCATTTT
TRBJ2-3 | TRBD2 | . | TRBV7-3 | CASSSARGGGTDTQYF | TGTGCCAGCAGCTCCGCCCGGGGCGGGGGGACAGATACGCAGTATTTT
TRBJ2-7 | TRBD1 | . | TRBV5-1 | CASNWDSYSYEQYF | TGCGCCAGCAACTGGGACAGTTACTCCTACGAGCAGTACTTC
TRBJ2-1 | . | . | TRBV5-1 | CATQRGGSYNEQFF | TGCGCCACCCAGAGGGGGGGCTCCTACAATGAGCAGTTCTTC
TRBJ2-5 | TRBD2 | . | TRBV4-2 | CASSQASGGGQETQYF | TGTGCCAGCAGCCAGGCTAGCGGGGGAGGGCAAGAGACCCAGTACTTC
TRBJ2-6 | TRBD1 | . | TRBV11-2 | CASSFNPGQSYSGANVLTF | TGTGCCAGCAGCTTCAACCCGGGACAGAGTTACTCTGGGGCCAACGTCCTGACTTTC
TRBJ2-7 | TRBD1 | . | TRBV18 | CASSRGQDYEQYF | TGTGCCAGCTCACGAGGACAGGACTACGAGCAGTACTTC
TRBJ2-7 | . | . | TRBV28 | CASSLGAELKQYF | TGTGCCAGCAGTCTGGGGGCGGAGTTGAAGCAGTACTTC
TRBJ2-7 | TRBD1 | . | TRBV29-1 | CSVERDRQTYEQYF | TGCAGCGTTGAGAGGGACAGGCAAACCTACGAGCAGTACTTC
TRBJ2-3 | TRBD2 | . | TRBV6-4 | CASSDRLAGAPQYF | TGTGCCAGCAGTGACAGGCTAGCGGGGGCTCCGCAGTATTTT
TRBJ2-5 | . | . | TRBV11-2 | CASSYSDGGTQYF | TGTGCCAGCAGCTATTCGGATGGAGGGACCCAGTACTTC
TRBJ2-1 | TRBD1 | . | TRBV5-1 | CASSWGWWTGGYNEQFF | TGCGCCAGCAGCTGGGGTTGGTGGACAGGGGGCTACAATGAGCAGTTCTTC
TRBJ1-1 | TRBD1 | . | TRBV25-1 | CASIPGTGGRVETEAFF | TGTGCCAGCATACCCGGGACAGGCGGGCGGGTGGAGACTGAAGCTTTCTTT
TRBJ2-7 | . | . | TRBV6-2/TRBV6-3 | CASSYSFRVSSYEQYF | TGTGCCAGCAGTTACTCTTTTCGCGTGAGCTCCTACGAGCAGTACTTC
TRBJ2-1 | . | . | TRBV7-9 | CASSRPQTSSYNEQFF | TGTGCCAGCAGCCGACCCCAGACTAGCTCCTACAATGAGCAGTTCTTC
TRBJ2-1 | . | . | TRBV19 | CASSTTGKNEQFF | TGTGCCAGTAGTACCACAGGGAAGAATGAGCAGTTCTTC
TRBJ2-5 | TRBD1 | . | TRBV2 | CASSGQGGQETQYF | TGTGCCAGCTCGGGACAGGGGGGGCAAGAGACCCAGTACTTC
TRBJ1-1 | . | . | TRBV5-1 | CASSGQGGDTEAFF | TGCGCCAGCAGCGGCCAGGGAGGGGACACTGAAGCTTTCTTT
TRBJ2-3 | TRBD2 | . | TRBV29-1 | CSVDHGGGTDTQYF | TGCAGCGTTGATCACGGGGGGGGCACAGATACGCAGTATTTT
TRBJ2-2 | . | . | TRBV19 | CASSIESAVPGELFF | TGTGCCAGTAGTATAGAGTCCGCGGTCCCCGGGGAGCTGTTTTTT
TRBJ2-5 | . | . | TRBV7-2 | CASRGTGRETQYF | TGTGCCAGCAGGGGAACAGGGCGAGAGACCCAGTACTTC
TRBJ1-4 | . | . | TRBV6-5 | CASSLGQPRGEKLFF | TGTGCCAGCAGTTTGGGACAACCTCGGGGTGAAAAACTGTTTTTT
TRBJ2-1 | . | once | TRBV19 | CASSIDTYNEQFF | TGTGCCAGTAGTATTGACACGTACAATGAGCAGTTCTTC
TRBJ1-5 | . | . | TRBV3-1/TRBV3-2 | CASSRQENQPQHF | TGTGCCAGCAGCCGACAGGAGAATCAGCCCCAGCATTTT
TRBJ1-6 | TRBD1 | . | TRBV6-6 | CASSPGQGGSPLHF | TGTGCCAGCAGCCCGGGACAGGGAGGTTCACCCCTCCACTTT
TRBJ2-1 | TRBD2 | once | TRBV7-9 | CASSPTSVVNNEQFF | TGTGCCAGCAGCCCTACTAGCGTAGTAAACAATGAGCAGTTCTTC
TRBJ2-7 | TRBD2 | few | TRBV27 | CASSSKPSGVYEQYF | TGTGCCAGCAGTTCAAAACCTAGCGGGGTTTACGAGCAGTACTTC
TRBJ2-3 | . | . | TRBV6-5 | CASSPQGYTQYF | TGTGCCAGCAGCCCACAGGGATATACGCAGTATTTT
TRBJ2-7 | . | . | TRBV14 | CASSQAAGPKYEQYF | TGTGCCAGCAGCCAAGCGGCGGGGCCTAAATACGAGCAGTACTTC
TRBJ2-1 | . | . | TRBV6-5 | CASRGSSYNEQFF | TGTGCCAGCCGAGGAAGCTCCTACAATGAGCAGTTCTTC
TRBJ2-7 | . | . | TRBV9 | CASSVEGDYEQYF | TGTGCCAGCAGCGTAGAGGGAGACTACGAGCAGTACTTC
TRBJ1-2 | . | . | TRBV6-5 | CASSRTNYGYTF | TGTGCCAGCAGCAGGACTAACTATGGCTACACCTTC
TRBJ2-5 | . | . | TRBV7-2 | CASSSGWGPQETQYF | TGTGCCAGCAGCTCCGGGTGGGGGCCCCAAGAGACCCAGTACTTC
TRBJ1-6 | . | few | TRBV6-5 | CASSYGGGNSPLHF | TGTGCCAGCAGTTACGGGGGGGGTAATTCACCCCTCCACTTT
TRBJ2-5 | . | . | TRBV6-2/TRBV6-3 | CASSYASVQETQYF | TGTGCCAGCAGTTACGCTTCGGTCCAAGAGACCCAGTACTTC
TRBJ1-4 | . | . | TRBV11-2 | CASSLGGQEKLFF | TGTGCCAGCAGCTTAGGGGGGCAAGAAAAACTGTTTTTT
TRBJ1-6 | . | . | TRBV10-3 | CAIMGGKNSPLHF | TGTGCCATCATGGGGGGGAAGAATTCACCCCTCCACTTT
TRBJ2-3 | . | . | TRBV4-1 | CASSQAGSTDTQYF | TGCGCCAGCAGCCAAGCGGGGAGCACAGATACGCAGTATTTT
TRBJ1-5 | TRBD1 | once | TRBV19 | CASSIQGARYNQPQHF | TGTGCCAGTAGTATACAGGGGGCGCGATACAATCAGCCCCAGCATTTT
TRBJ2-7 | . | few | TRBV4-2 | CASSQGYGASSSYEQYF | TGTGCCAGCAGCCAAGGTTACGGCGCGTCTAGCTCCTACGAGCAGTACTTC
TRBJ1-1 | TRBD1 | . | TRBV28 | CASSFQGETEAFF | TGTGCCAGCAGTTTTCAGGGGGAGACTGAAGCTTTCTTT
TRBJ1-3 | TRBD1 | . | TRBV6-5 | CASSRTGTGNTIYF | TGTGCCAGCAGCCGGACAGGGACTGGAAACACCATATATTTT
TRBJ2-7 | . | . | TRBV5-1 | CASSPPGSEQYF | TGCGCCAGCAGCCCCCCCGGTTCGGAGCAGTACTTC
TRBJ1-3 | . | few | TRBV3-1/TRBV3-2 | CASSLTGGAGNTIYF | TGTGCCAGCAGCCTCACCGGGGGTGCCGGAAACACCATATATTTT
TRBJ2-3 | TRBD2 | . | TRBV15 | CATSRDGLEGDTQYF | TGTGCCACCAGCAGAGATGGACTAGAGGGAGATACGCAGTATTTT
TRBJ2-1 | TRBD1 | . | TRBV4-1 | CASSHGDSLRANEQFF | TGCGCCAGCAGCCATGGGGACAGCCTAAGGGCCAATGAGCAGTTCTTC
TRBJ1-4 | . | . | TRBV30 | CAWSVPGAPNEKLFF | TGTGCCTGGAGTGTCCCAGGGGCTCCTAATGAAAAACTGTTTTTT
TRBJ1-6 | TRBD1 | . | TRBV2 | CASRPGQSVSPLHF | TGTGCCAGCAGGCCGGGACAGAGCGTATCGCCCCTCCACTTT
TRBJ2-1 | . | . | TRBV3-1/TRBV3-2 | CASSQSGEQFF | TGTGCCAGCAGCCAATCAGGGGAGCAGTTCTTC
TRBJ1-3 | TRBD1 | once | TRBV7-6 | CASSPGSGTVSGNTIYF | TGTGCCAGCAGCCCGGGATCCGGGACAGTCTCTGGAAACACCATATATTTT
TRBJ1-6 | TRBD1 | few | TRBV7-9 | CASSLSGRGTPLHF | TGTGCCAGCAGCTTATCAGGCAGGGGGACACCCCTCCACTTT
TRBJ1-3 | TRBD1 | . | TRBV5-6 | CASSLGQGAGNTIYF | TGTGCCAGCAGCCTGGGACAGGGTGCAGGAAACACCATATATTTT
TRBJ1-1 | . | . | TRBV6-5 | CASSRDIENTEAFF | TGTGCCAGCAGTCGTGACATAGAGAACACTGAAGCTTTCTTT
TRBJ1-6 | . | . | TRBV18 | CASSPTGSGSPLHF | TGTGCCAGCTCACCGACAGGTTCAGGTTCACCCCTCCACTTT